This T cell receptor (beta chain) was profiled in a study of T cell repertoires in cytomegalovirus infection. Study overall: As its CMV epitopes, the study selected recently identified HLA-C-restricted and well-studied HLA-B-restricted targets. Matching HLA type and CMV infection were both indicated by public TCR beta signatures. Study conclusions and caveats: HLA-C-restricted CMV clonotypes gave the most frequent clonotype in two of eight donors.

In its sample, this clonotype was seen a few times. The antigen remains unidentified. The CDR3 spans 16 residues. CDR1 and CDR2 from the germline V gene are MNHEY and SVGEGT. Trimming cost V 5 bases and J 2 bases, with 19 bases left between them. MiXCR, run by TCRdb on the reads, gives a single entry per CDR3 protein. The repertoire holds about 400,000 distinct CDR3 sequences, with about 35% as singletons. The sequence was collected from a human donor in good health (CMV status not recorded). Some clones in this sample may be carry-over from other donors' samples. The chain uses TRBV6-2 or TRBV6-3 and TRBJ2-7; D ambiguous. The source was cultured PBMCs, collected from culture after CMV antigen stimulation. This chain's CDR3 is CASSRNLSYAAYEQYF. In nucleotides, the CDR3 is TGTGCCAGCAGTAGGAACCTATCCTACGCCGCCTACGAGCAGTACTTC.